This is a list of T cell receptor beta chains from one sample in a study of cytotoxic CD8 clonotypes in ibrutinib-treated CLL. TCRdb's table, derived via immunoSEQ multiplex PCR, lists solely in-frame clones and lacks some. The sample yields 200,000 or so clones, 70% to 75% seen once. The sequences come from PBMCs, collected after 12 months of ibrutinib treatment. Receptors were obtained from a human donor with chronic lymphocytic leukemia. The CDR3 runs from the conserved cysteine through the conserved F or W. Each record gives: J gene, clone size, CDR3 length, D gene, V gene, CDR3 protein, CDR3 DNA. D genes are given only for firm matches. Clone size is not always given. Where it is, it says once, few, many or a class for expanded clones.

>TRBJ2-7|few|13|-|TRBV28
CASSLEGGYEQYF
TGTGCCAGCAGTCTCGAGGGTGGCTACGAGCAGTACTTC
>TRBJ2-5|-|14|-|TRBV9
CASSAREGLGTQYF
TGTGCCAGCAGCGCCCGGGAAGGACTGGGGACCCAGTACTTC
>TRBJ1-2|-|12|-|TRBV12-5
CASGLGFRGYTF
TGTGCTAGTGGTTTGGGTTTTCGAGGCTACACCTTC
>TRBJ1-2|few|14|-|TRBV4-2
CASSQLGAGKGYTF
TGTGCCAGCAGCCAACTTGGGGCAGGGAAGGGCTACACCTTC
>TRBJ2-5|-|17|-|TRBV25-1
CASSDPLRAGALETQYF
TGTGCCAGCAGTGACCCCCTTCGGGCAGGGGCTCTGGAGACCCAGTACTTC
>TRBJ1-1|-|15|TRBD1|TRBV25-1
CASTGDRGMFTEAFF
TGTGCCAGTACCGGGGACAGGGGGATGTTCACTGAAGCTTTCTTT
>TRBJ1-6|-|13|-|TRBV30
CAWRGRGISPLHF
TGTGCCTGGAGGGGACGGGGTATTTCACCCCTCCACTTT
>TRBJ1-2|-|14|-|TRBV7-9
CASSSRDSNYGYTF
TGTGCCAGCAGCTCGCGCGACAGCAACTATGGCTACACCTTC
>TRBJ2-3|-|15|-|TRBV28
CASSPGTGYTDTQYF
TGTGCCAGCAGCCCTGGGACGGGATACACAGATACGCAGTATTTT
>TRBJ2-2|-|15|TRBD1|TRBV6-5
CASSYRAGGTGELFF
TGTGCCAGCAGTTACCGGGCAGGGGGCACCGGGGAGCTGTTTTTT
>TRBJ2-5|many|14|-|TRBV2
CASSETTTQETQYF
TGTGCCAGCAGTGAGACTACTACCCAAGAGACCCAGTACTTC
>TRBJ1-2|-|14|-|TRBV5-1
CASSLADRTYGYTF
TGCGCCAGCAGCTTGGCCGACAGAACCTATGGCTACACCTTC
>TRBJ1-2|-|15|TRBD1|TRBV9
CASSVRDSTNYGYTF
TGTGCCAGCAGCGTCCGGGACAGCACTAACTATGGCTACACCTTC
>TRBJ2-7|-|14|-|TRBV4-1
CASSLARTGYEQYF
TGCGCCAGCAGCCTTGCGAGGACTGGCTACGAGCAGTACTTC
>TRBJ1-1|few|15|TRBD1|TRBV5-1
CASSLSPDRRSEAFF
TGCGCCAGCAGCTTGAGTCCGGACAGGAGATCTGAAGCTTTCTTT
>TRBJ1-5|-|14|TRBD1|TRBV5-1
CASSTGQRNQPQHF
TGCGCCAGCAGCACGGGACAGCGCAATCAGCCCCAGCATTTT
>TRBJ1-5|-|14|TRBD1|TRBV6-5
CASSLTGANQPQHF
TGTGCCAGCAGCTTGACAGGGGCCAATCAGCCCCAGCATTTT
>TRBJ1-1|-|14|-|TRBV6-5
CASSQTPKGLKAFF
TGTGCCAGCAGCCAGACACCGAAGGGGCTAAAGGCTTTCTTT
>TRBJ1-4|-|14|-|TRBV9
CASSVSGTNEKLFF
TGTGCCAGCAGCGTTAGCGGTACTAATGAAAAACTGTTTTTT
>TRBJ1-5|-|14|-|TRBV9
CASSVGVGDQPQHF
TGTGCCAGCAGCGTAGGGGTTGGTGATCAGCCCCAGCATTTT